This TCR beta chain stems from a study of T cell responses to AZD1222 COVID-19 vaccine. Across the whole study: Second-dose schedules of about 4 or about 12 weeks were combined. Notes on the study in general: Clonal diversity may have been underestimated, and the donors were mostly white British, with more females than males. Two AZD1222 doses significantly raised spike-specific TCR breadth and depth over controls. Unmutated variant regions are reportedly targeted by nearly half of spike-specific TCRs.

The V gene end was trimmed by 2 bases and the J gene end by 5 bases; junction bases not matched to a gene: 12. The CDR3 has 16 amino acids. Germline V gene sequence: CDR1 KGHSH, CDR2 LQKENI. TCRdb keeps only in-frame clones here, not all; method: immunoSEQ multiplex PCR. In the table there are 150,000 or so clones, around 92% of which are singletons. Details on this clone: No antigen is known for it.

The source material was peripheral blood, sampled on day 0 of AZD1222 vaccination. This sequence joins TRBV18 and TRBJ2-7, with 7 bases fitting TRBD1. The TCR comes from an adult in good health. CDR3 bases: TGTGCCAGCTCACCAATGTTTGAGGGGGCCGGGAACGAGCAGTACTTC. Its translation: CASSPMFEGAGNEQYF.